The text below deals with one TCR beta chain. Ten or more counts support this clonotype. Its antigen is currently not known. It has no much larger one-base neighbor in the sample; base qualities were not kept. This entry belongs to a study of T-cell reconstitution after alpha-beta-depleted transplantation in children (dated by TCRdb to the mid-2010s). Concerning the study at large: T-cell immune reconstitution after TCRalphabeta/CD19-depleted allogeneic hematopoietic cell transplantation in children was quantitatively tracked in the study by means of TCR repertoire profiling.

Library method: PCR. Sequencing instrument: Illumina HiSeq 2500. Molecular barcoding was employed in the preparation of TCR libraries, with unique molecular identifiers being used to normalize TCRbeta repertoire quantification. TCRdb handled the public reads itself, with Q25 trimming in fastp and clone calling in MiXCR, and kept productive beta chains. Each entry merges the rows of one CDR3 protein and shows their most common DNA and genes. The sample data list 260,000 or so distinct CDR3 sequences, and around 12% of these were observed just once. Around 3% of the sample belongs to the ten largest clones. From its cysteine to its phenylalanine, the CDR3 spans 14 amino acids. Only the CDR3 region is kept as DNA, spanning 42 bases read in frame from base 1. Per the germline V gene (reference sequence), SGHKS is the CDR1 and YYEKEE is the CDR2. The junction shows trimming of 0 bases on V and 8 bases on J, plus 14 bases between the germline ends.

This specimen consisted of PBMCs from the stem cell graft donor, obtained from the stem cell graft. The rearranged chain carries TRBV5-5 and TRBJ1-1; confidence is insufficient to name the D gene. The TCR comes from a human donor who donated a stem cell graft to a child with acute lymphoblastic leukemia. This receptor carries the CDR3 CASSLAPQPPEAFF. The DNA sequence is TGTGCCAGCAGCTTGGCCCCCCAACCGCCCGAAGCTTTCTTT.